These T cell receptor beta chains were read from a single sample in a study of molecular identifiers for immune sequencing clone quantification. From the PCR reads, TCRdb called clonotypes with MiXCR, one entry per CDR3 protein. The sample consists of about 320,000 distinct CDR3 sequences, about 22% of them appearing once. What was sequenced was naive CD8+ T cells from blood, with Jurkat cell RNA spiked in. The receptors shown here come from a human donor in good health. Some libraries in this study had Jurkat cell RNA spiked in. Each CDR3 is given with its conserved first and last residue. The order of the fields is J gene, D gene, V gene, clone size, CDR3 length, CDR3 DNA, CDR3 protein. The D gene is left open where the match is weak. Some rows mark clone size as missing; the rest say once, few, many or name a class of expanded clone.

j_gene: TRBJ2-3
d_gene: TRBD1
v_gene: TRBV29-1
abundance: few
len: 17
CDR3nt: TGCAGCGTCGAGAAGGGACAGTCGACTTCTAGCACAGATACGCAGTATTTT
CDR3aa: CSVEKGQSTSSTDTQYF

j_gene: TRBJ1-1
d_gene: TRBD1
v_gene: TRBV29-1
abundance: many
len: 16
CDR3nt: TGCAGCGTTGCGGACAGGGGGCACCCAGTGAACACTGAAGCTTTCTTT
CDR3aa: CSVADRGHPVNTEAFF

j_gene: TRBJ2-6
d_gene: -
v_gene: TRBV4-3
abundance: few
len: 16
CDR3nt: TGCGCCAGCAGCCAAGATTGGGGGGCTGGGGCCAACGTCCTGACTTTC
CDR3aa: CASSQDWGAGANVLTF

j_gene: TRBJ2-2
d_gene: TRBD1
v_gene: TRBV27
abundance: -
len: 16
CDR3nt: TGTGCCAGCAGTCCAGGCAGGGGGATGAACACCGGGGAGCTGTTTTTT
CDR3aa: CASSPGRGMNTGELFF

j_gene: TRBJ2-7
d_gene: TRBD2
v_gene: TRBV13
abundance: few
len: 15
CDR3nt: TGTGCCAGCAGCTTAAGAGGACTAGCGGGAGTCGAGCAGTACTTC
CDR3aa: CASSLRGLAGVEQYF

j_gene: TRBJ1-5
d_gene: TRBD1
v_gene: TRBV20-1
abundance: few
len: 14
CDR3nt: TGCAGTGCCAGGGACAGGGGAAGCAATCAGCCCCAGCATTTT
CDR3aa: CSARDRGSNQPQHF

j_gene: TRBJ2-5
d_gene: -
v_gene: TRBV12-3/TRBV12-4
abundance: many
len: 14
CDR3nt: TGTGCCAGCAGTTCGGCGCAGTTCCAAGAGACCCAGTACTTC
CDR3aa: CASSSAQFQETQYF

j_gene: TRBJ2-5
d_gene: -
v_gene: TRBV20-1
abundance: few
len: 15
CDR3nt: TGCAGTGCTCCCTCGGGGACAAGCCCTAGAGGGGACCAGTACTTC
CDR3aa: CSAPSGTSPRGDQYF

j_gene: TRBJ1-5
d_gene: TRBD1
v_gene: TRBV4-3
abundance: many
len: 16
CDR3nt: TGCGCCAGCAGCCAAGATTCGACAGGGGGCAATCAGCCCCAGCATTTT
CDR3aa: CASSQDSTGGNQPQHF

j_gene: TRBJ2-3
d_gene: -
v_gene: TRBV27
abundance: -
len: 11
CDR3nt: TGTGCCAGCAGTTTAGGGACGAAGCAGTATTTT
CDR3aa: CASSLGTKQYF

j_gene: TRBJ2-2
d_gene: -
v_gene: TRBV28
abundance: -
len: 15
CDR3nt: TGTGCCAGCAGAAACGGGGATACGAACTCCGGGGAGCTGTTTTTT
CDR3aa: CASRNGDTNSGELFF

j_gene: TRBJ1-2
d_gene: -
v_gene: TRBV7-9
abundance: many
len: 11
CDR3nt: TGTGCCAGCAGCACGACAGGAAACTCCACCTTC
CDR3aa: CASSTTGNSTF

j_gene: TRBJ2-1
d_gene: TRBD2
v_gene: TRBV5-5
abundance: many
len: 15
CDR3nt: TGTGCCAGCAGCTTGTGGACTAGCGGGGGAAATGAGCAGTTCTTC
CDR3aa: CASSLWTSGGNEQFF

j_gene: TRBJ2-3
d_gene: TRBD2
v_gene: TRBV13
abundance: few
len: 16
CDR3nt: TGTGCCAGCAGCCTCGGACTAGCGGGGACCACAGATACGCAGTATTTT
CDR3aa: CASSLGLAGTTDTQYF

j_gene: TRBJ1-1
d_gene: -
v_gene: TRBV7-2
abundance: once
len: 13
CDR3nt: TGTGCCAGCAGCGCCGGGATGTACACTGTAGCTTTCTTT
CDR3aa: CASSAGMYTVAFF

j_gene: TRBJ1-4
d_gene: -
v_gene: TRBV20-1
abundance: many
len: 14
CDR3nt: TGCAGTGCTAGGCCTCAGGGTTCTAATGAAAAACTGTTTTTT
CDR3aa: CSARPQGSNEKLFF

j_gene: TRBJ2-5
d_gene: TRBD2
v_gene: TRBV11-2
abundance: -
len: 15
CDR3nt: TGTGCCAGCAGGCGTCTTAGCGGGGGCGAGGAGACCCAGTACTTC
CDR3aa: CASRRLSGGEETQYF

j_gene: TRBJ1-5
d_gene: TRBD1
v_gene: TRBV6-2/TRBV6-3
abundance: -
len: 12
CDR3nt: TGTGCCAGCAGTTACTGGACAGGTATCTTGCATTTT
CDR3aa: CASSYWTGILHF

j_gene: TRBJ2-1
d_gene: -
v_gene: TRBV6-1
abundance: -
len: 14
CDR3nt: TGTGCCAGCAGTCCCCCAGGCACACCGAGTGAGCAGTTCTTC
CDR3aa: CASSPPGTPSEQFF

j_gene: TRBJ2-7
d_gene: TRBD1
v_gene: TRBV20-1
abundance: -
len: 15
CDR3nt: TGCAGTGCGAGAGTTCCGGGACAGTCTCCCTACGAGCAGTACTTC
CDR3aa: CSARVPGQSPYEQYF

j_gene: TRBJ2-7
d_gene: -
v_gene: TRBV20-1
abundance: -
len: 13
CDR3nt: TGCAGTGCTAGGTACGGAACCCCCTACGAGCAGTACTTC
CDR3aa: CSARYGTPYEQYF

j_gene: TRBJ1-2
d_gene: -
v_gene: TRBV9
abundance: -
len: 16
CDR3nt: TGTGCCAGCAGCGGATCGACAGGAATAGCTAACTATGGCTACACCTTC
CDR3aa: CASSGSTGIANYGYTF